Given below is one T cell receptor beta chain in context. The data originate from a study of control samples from healthy donors and cancer patients. The CDR3 consists of 11 residues. V was cut by 3 bases and J by 8 bases, with 10 bases left in between. In germline, CDR1 is DFQATT, CDR2 SNEGSKA (reference sequence). Sequencing was performed with immunoSEQ multiplex PCR; in TCRdb, only in-frame clones are kept and a portion is missing. The sample carries around 150,000 clones, roughly 94% recorded once. What was sequenced was PBMCs. The chain joins TRBV20-1 to TRBJ1-2; D uncertain. This receptor was identified in a man aged 55-75 years with colorectal cancer. The CDR3 is CSASLDGGYTF. DNA of the CDR3: TGCAGTGCTAGTTTGGATGGGGGCTACACCTTC.